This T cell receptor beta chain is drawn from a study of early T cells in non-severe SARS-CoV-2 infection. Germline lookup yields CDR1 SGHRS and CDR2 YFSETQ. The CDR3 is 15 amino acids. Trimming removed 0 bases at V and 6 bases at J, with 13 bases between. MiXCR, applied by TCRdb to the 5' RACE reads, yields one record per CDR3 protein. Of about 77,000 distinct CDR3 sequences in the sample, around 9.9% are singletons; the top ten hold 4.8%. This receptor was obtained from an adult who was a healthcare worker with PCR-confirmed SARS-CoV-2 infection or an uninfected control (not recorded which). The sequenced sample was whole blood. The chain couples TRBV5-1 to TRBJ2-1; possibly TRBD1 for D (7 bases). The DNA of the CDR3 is TGCGCCAGCAGCTTGGCTGCAGGGGGGAGCAATGAGCAGTTCTTC. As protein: CASSLAAGGSNEQFF.